The 14 T cell receptor beta chains in this list originate from one sample, sequenced in a study of CD8 T cells in ankylosing spondylitis. MiXCR was run by TCRdb on the 5' RACE reads, yielding one entry per CDR3 protein. The table shows a few hundred thousand distinct CDR3 sequences, with over 15% occurring only once. The source material was blood, either unsorted or a sorted T cell fraction (not recorded which). The receptors shown here come from a male donor with ankylosing spondylitis or in good health (not recorded which).

The rearrangement uses TRBV20-1 and TRBJ1-1; 10 bases line up with TRBD1. After removal of 5 bases from V and 4 bases from J, the junction contained 4 bases not matched to a gene. Germline V gene lookup returns CDR1 DFQATT and CDR2 SNEGSKA (reference sequence). The CDR3 spans 13 residues. The CDR3 region is CSALDRGFTEAFF. As DNA, the CDR3 is TGCAGTGCTTTGGACAGGGGGTTCACTGAAGCTTTCTTT.

The rearrangement uses TRBV11-2 and TRBJ2-1; 7 bases agree with TRBD2. The V gene end was trimmed by 3 bases and the J gene end by 8 bases; junction bases not matched to a gene: 10. Germline V gene data show CDR1 as SGHAT and CDR2 as FQNNGV. This CDR3 is 15 amino acids long. The CDR3 region is CASSFGDYPSDEQFF. The CDR3 DNA reads TGTGCCAGCAGCTTCGGGGACTACCCTTCGGATGAGCAGTTCTTC.

This clonotype was seen more than once but under ten times. The genes are TRBV12-3 or TRBV12-4 and TRBJ1-2, with TRBD1 matching over 10 bases. Losses at the gene ends were 5 bases for V and 5 bases for J; bases not matched to a gene: 8. The CDR3 is made up of 15 amino acids. CDR3 sequence (DNA): TGTGCCAGCAGTCCGGGACAGGGGATTTCGTATGGCTACACCTTC. It specifies CASSPGQGISYGYTF.

The CDR3 sequence is CAIQGSETQYF. CDR3 in DNA: TGTGCCATACAGGGTTCCGAGACCCAGTACTTC. J is TRBJ2-5 and V is TRBV10-3, with a possible D match to TRBD1 (6 bases). Germline CDR1 ENHRY, CDR2 SYGVKD. V gave up 9 bases and J gave up 5 bases, with 10 bases separating them. The CDR3 covers 11 residues.

The chain employs TRBV29-1 and TRBJ2-1; D call uncertain. Germline V CDR1 and CDR2: SQVTM, ANQGSEA. This CDR3 has 14 amino acids. The germline V and J ends were trimmed by 5 bases and 0 bases, with 11 bases remaining between them. CDR3 amino acids: CSVYYTSSYNEQFF. CDR3 bases: TGCAGCGTTTACTACACAAGCTCCTACAATGAGCAGTTCTTC.

This clonotype was picked up a small number of times. CDR3 bases: TGCAGTGCTAGAGAACTACCCCGAGAGACCCAGTACTTC. Translating gives CSARELPRETQYF. The chain is built from TRBV20-1 and TRBJ2-5; the D is unclear. Trimming stripped 0 bases from V and 4 bases from J, with 9 bases between. The CDR3 totals 13 residues. Germline values: CDR1 DFQATT, CDR2 SNEGSKA (reference sequence).

This sequence joins TRBV5-6 and TRBJ2-3, with D uncertain. The CDR3 totals 13 residues. The germline V gene has CDR1 SGHDT and CDR2 YYEEEE. Trimming cost V 3 bases and J 3 bases, with 8 bases left between them. The CDR3 DNA is TGTGCCAGCAGCTCACTTCGGACAGATACGCAGTATTTT. This translates into CASSSLRTDTQYF. The variable domain in full, completed from reference TRBV5-6 and TRBJ2-3, reads DAGVTQSPTHLIKTRGQQVTLRCSPKSGHDTVSWYQQALGQGPQFIFQYYEEEERQRGNFPDRFSGHQFPNYSSELNVNALLLGDSALYLCASSSLRTDTQYFGPGTRLTVL.

This clonotype was recorded a few times. This chain uses TRBV12-3 or TRBV12-4 with TRBJ2-3, with TRBD1 as a possible D gene (6 bases). V was shortened by 3 bases and J by 1 base, with 11 bases between the two germline ends. The CDR3 has 15 amino acids. The CDR3 DNA reads TGTGCCAGCAGTTTCAGGGCAGGGGGCACAGATACGCAGTATTTT. Protein sequence: CASSFRAGGTDTQYF.

This clonotype was picked up many times. The chain recombines TRBV20-1 with TRBJ1-1; 11 bases agree with TRBD1. This CDR3 is built from 13 residues. CDR1 DFQATT and CDR2 SNEGSKA come from the germline V gene (reference sequence). V was clipped by 6 bases and J by 5 bases; unmatched bases: 5. This chain's CDR3 is CSARDRGNTEAFF. The CDR3 region has the DNA TGCAGTGCACGGGACAGGGGGAATACTGAAGCTTTCTTT.

The sample holds a few counts of this clonotype. CDR3 in DNA: TGTGCCAGCAGTTTAGGGGGGCTTGGCTACACCTTC. As protein: CASSLGGLGYTF. The genes are TRBV12-3 or TRBV12-4 and TRBJ1-2; the D gene is possibly TRBD1 (6 bases). The V end lost 1 base, the J end lost 7 bases, and 7 bases lay between the germline ends. This CDR3 spans 12 amino acids.

The chain combines TRBV11-2 with TRBJ1-6, with D maybe TRBD1 (6 bases). Looked up from germline, CDR1 is SGHAT and CDR2 is FQNNGV. This CDR3 is 14 amino acids long. Between the trimmed V and J ends, which lost 5 bases and 9 bases, there was a span of 14 bases. Here the CDR3 DNA reads TGTGCCAGCAGCCTCATGGGGGCGCGTTCACCCCTCCACTTT. It specifies CASSLMGARSPLHF.

The chain uses TRBV29-1 and TRBJ1-2, with D tentatively TRBD1 (6 bases). CDR1 and CDR2 (germline): SQVTM, ANQGSEA. The CDR3 spans 12 residues. Trimming stripped 5 bases from V and 4 bases from J, with 11 bases between. Written as DNA, the CDR3 is TGCAGCGTTCAGGGGACGGGCTATGGCTACACCTTC. It codes for CSVQGTGYGYTF.

The chain uses TRBV27 and TRBJ1-6, with TRBD1 as a possible D gene (6 bases). The V gene lost 6 bases and the J gene lost 9 bases, with 18 bases spanning the gap. Germline V gene lookup returns CDR1 MNHEY and CDR2 SMNVEV (reference sequence). This CDR3 region has 15 residues. DNA of the CDR3: TGTGCCAGCAGGGAAGACAGGTCCCGGGGTTCACCCCTCCACTTT. Its translation is CASREDRSRGSPLHF.

The V call is TRBV6-1, the J call TRBJ2-5; D might be TRBD2 (6 bases). CDR1 is MNHNS and CDR2 is SASEGT in the germline V gene. Trimming pared 6 bases from V and 2 bases from J, leaving 16 bases between. The CDR3 runs 15 residues. CDR3 DNA sequence: TGTGCCAGCAGCCCTCTAGCGTCCTCACAAGAGACCCAGTACTTC. Encoded protein: CASSPLASSQETQYF.